A few counts support the clone carrying this T cell receptor beta chain. In TCRdb, the 5' RACE reads were re-called with MiXCR into one record per CDR3 protein. The table lists about 40,000 distinct CDR3 sequences, about 19% of them singletons. The V and J ends lost 3 bases and 6 bases respectively, with 5 bases between them. Germline CDR1 and CDR2: DFQATT and SNEGSKA (reference sequence). This CDR3 spans 10 amino acids. The specimen sequenced was naive CD4+ T cells sorted from a lymph node. Subset of the sample: naive CD4+ T cells, CD4+CD45RA+CD25-. The TCR was taken from a female donor with breast cancer. This sequence joins TRBV20-1 and TRBJ1-2; unclear D gene. The CDR3 DNA follows: TGCAGTGCTAGGTTTAATGGCTACACCTTC. The encoded protein is CSARFNGYTF.